Below, 30 T cell receptor beta chains from the same sample are listed, as sequenced in a study of spatial heterogeneity in lung cancer. The time point here: blood at routine non-recurrence follow-up after resection. TCRdb reprocessed the 5' RACE reads via MiXCR and lists one record per CDR3 protein. The profile shows about 110,000 distinct CDR3 sequences, about 10% of them singletons. Sequenced here: PBMCs, sampled at follow-up. These receptors were obtained from a female donor with early-stage non-small cell lung cancer.

This clonotype was found many times. This chain connects TRBV12-3 or TRBV12-4 to TRBJ2-5; the D is unclear. V dropped 4 bases and J dropped 2 bases, with 8 bases sitting between them. This CDR3 has 13 amino acids. CDR3 sequence reads: CASSSNRQETQYF. The CDR3 DNA reads TGTGCCAGCAGTTCAAACAGACAAGAGACCCAGTACTTC.

In its sample, this clonotype was seen a few times. V gene TRBV20-1 combines with J gene TRBJ1-1; D is perhaps TRBD1 (6 bases). With 1 base removed from V and 5 bases from J, the gap between germline ends came to 14 bases. The length of the CDR3 is 14 residues. The germline gives CDR1 DFQATT, CDR2 SNEGSKA (reference sequence). The CDR3 is CSARVSQGSTEAFF. The CDR3, as DNA: TGCAGTGCTAGAGTATCGCAGGGGTCGACTGAAGCTTTCTTT.

This clonotype was seen more than once but under ten times. This chain links TRBV7-2 with TRBJ1-4; D uncertain. Germline V gives CDR1 SGHTA, CDR2 FQGNSA. The CDR3 consists of 14 residues. The V end lost 4 bases, the J end lost 0 bases, and 6 bases lay between the germline ends. This CDR3 reads CASSSGPTNEKLFF. The CDR3 DNA sequence: TGTGCCAGCAGCTCCGGACCAACTAATGAAAAACTGTTTTTT.

This clonotype was counted between two and nine times. The chain couples TRBV20-1 to TRBJ2-3; 8 bases align to TRBD2. CDR1 DFQATT and CDR2 SNEGSKA come from the germline V gene (reference sequence). V was pared by 5 bases and J by 0 bases, with 7 bases of the junction left unmatched. The length of the CDR3 is 15 residues. CDR3 sequence (DNA): TGCAGTGCTGGTCTAGCGGGTACTAGCACAGATACGCAGTATTTT. Its protein product is CSAGLAGTSTDTQYF.

In its sample, this clonotype was seen a few times. The CDR3: CASSVATGVRGMNTEAFF. The CDR3, as DNA: TGTGCCAGCAGCGTAGCTACTGGGGTAAGAGGAATGAACACTGAAGCTTTCTTT. The gene calls are TRBV9 and TRBJ1-1; D remains ambiguous. Germline loops: CDR1 SGDLS, CDR2 YYNGEE. The V end lost 0 bases, the J end lost 0 bases, and 18 bases lay between the germline ends. The CDR3 length is 18 residues.

This clonotype was seen many times. V gene TRBV24-1 combines with J gene TRBJ2-2; no reliable D call. Trimming cost V 5 bases and J 5 bases, with 8 bases left between them. Germline V lookup: CDR1 KGHDR, CDR2 SFDVKD. This CDR3 spans 13 amino acids. CDR3 region: CATSVRRTGELFF. Written as DNA, the CDR3 is TGTGCCACCAGTGTTAGGAGAACCGGGGAGCTGTTTTTT.

The chain couples TRBV28 to TRBJ1-5, with D possibly matching TRBD1 (5 bases). V was shortened by 5 bases and J by 3 bases, with 11 bases between the two germline ends. The germline CDR1 and CDR2 sequences are MDHEN and SYDVKM. This CDR3 has 14 amino acids. The chain's CDR3 is CASSRGGPNQPQHF. The CDR3 region has the DNA TGTGCCAGCAGTCGGGGGGGACCCAATCAGCCCCAGCATTTT. The full variable domain, its missing parts supplied by reference TRBV28 and TRBJ1-5, is DVKVTQSSRYLVKRTGEKVFLECVQDMDHENMFWYRQDPGLGLRLIYFSYDVKMKEKGDIPEGYSVSREKKERFSLILESASTNQTSMYLCASSRGGPNQPQHFGDGTRLSIL.

This clonotype was seen more than once but under ten times. The rearrangement uses TRBV3-1 and TRBJ1-1; 9 positions agree with TRBD1. Trimming took 6 bases from V and 5 from J; bases not matched to a gene: 10. Germline V CDR1 and CDR2: LGHDT, YNNKEL (reference sequence). The CDR3 consists of 15 residues. The CDR3 reads CASSLQGAGGTEAFF. CDR3 nucleotides: TGTGCCAGCAGTTTACAGGGGGCGGGAGGAACTGAAGCTTTCTTT.

This sequence joins TRBV6-5 and TRBJ1-2; D may be TRBD1 (6 bases). Per germline, CDR1 MNHEY and CDR2 SVGAGI. V was clipped by 4 bases and J by 6 bases, with 9 bases between them. The CDR3 extends over 12 amino acids. This chain's CDR3 is CASSFAGDGYTF. CDR3 bases: TGTGCCAGCAGTTTCGCAGGGGATGGCTACACCTTC.

This chain connects TRBV6-1 to TRBJ1-1; D is unresolved. The CDR3 length is 13 residues. CDR1 and CDR2 (germline): MNHNS, SASEGT. The V gene lost 7 bases and the J gene lost 11 bases, with 20 bases spanning the gap. The chain's CDR3 is CASTQAGSRYAFF. The CDR3, as DNA: TGTGCCAGCACCCAAGCAGGCAGTCGATACGCTTTCTTT.

This clonotype has at least ten counts. J is TRBJ2-2 and V is TRBV6-1, with TRBD2 as a possible D gene (6 bases). Germline-derived CDR1 and CDR2 are MNHNS and SASEGT. The V end lost 5 bases, the J end lost 2 bases, and 12 bases lay between the germline ends. The CDR3 contains 15 residues. DNA of the CDR3: TGTGCCAGCAGTCCCGGGACTTCTAACACCGGGGAGCTGTTTTTT. It codes for CASSPGTSNTGELFF.

This chain joins TRBV14 and TRBJ2-3; TRBD2 matches at 8 bases. With 0 bases clipped from V and 3 bases from J, the junction kept 8 bases outside the gene matches. The CDR3 contains 17 residues. CDR1 SGHDN and CDR2 FVKESK come from the germline V gene. The CDR3 DNA is TGTGCCAGCAGCCAAGAAAGGGCTAGCGGGTGGACAGATACGCAGTATTTT. It is translated as CASSQERASGWTDTQYF.

This clonotype appeared a few times. V is TRBV28 and J is TRBJ2-7; 7 nucleotides align to TRBD1. From germline, CDR1 is MDHEN and CDR2 SYDVKM. Losses at the gene ends were 4 bases for V and 4 bases for J; bases not matched to a gene: 13. The CDR3 is 16 residues long. DNA for the CDR3: TGTGCCAGCAGTTCGAGTTGGGACAGAAAACCATACGAGCAGTACTTC. It codes for CASSSSWDRKPYEQYF.

The chain combines TRBV5-6 with TRBJ2-1, with 7 positions matching TRBD1. Germline V gene lookup returns CDR1 SGHDT and CDR2 YYEEEE. Losses at the gene ends were 4 bases for V and 6 bases for J; bases not matched to a gene: 4. This CDR3 contains 13 residues. CDR3 coding DNA: TGTGCCAGCAGCCCGTCAGGGGGCAATGAGCAGTTCTTC. Translation: CASSPSGGNEQFF.

This clonotype has only a few counts. J is TRBJ1-4 and V is TRBV11-2, with D hard to call. CDR1 and CDR2 (germline): SGHAT, FQNNGV. Trimming stripped 3 bases from V and 0 bases from J, with 5 bases between. The CDR3 covers 14 residues. The CDR3 spells CASSFSSTNEKLFF. The CDR3 DNA sequence: TGTGCCAGCAGCTTCAGTTCAACTAATGAAAAACTGTTTTTT.

Within the sample, this clonotype is medium-sized (0.01 to 0.1%). This chain uses TRBV5-1 with TRBJ2-7; no clear D gene. V lost 4 bases and J lost 3, with 17 bases in between. The CDR3 contains 15 residues. The germline gives CDR1 SGHRS, CDR2 YFSETQ. The CDR3 is CASSLGHRDLYEQYF. DNA for the CDR3: TGCGCCAGCAGCCTAGGTCACAGAGACCTCTACGAGCAGTACTTC.

This chain uses TRBV28 with TRBJ1-2; 7 bases match TRBD1. V trimming: 5 bases; J trimming: 8 bases; junction bases outside the gene matches: 8. Germline V gene lookup returns CDR1 MDHEN and CDR2 SYDVKM. This CDR3 region has 13 residues. The CDR3 sequence: CASSTTGTVGYTF. CDR3 DNA sequence: TGTGCCAGCAGTACTACCGGGACAGTCGGCTACACCTTC.

The table lists this clonotype with many counts. The chain uses TRBV6-1 and TRBJ1-5; weak D call: TRBD1 (6 bases). Trimming removed 7 bases from V and 7 bases from J, with 14 bases in between. This CDR3 has 13 residues. CDR1 is MNHNS, CDR2 SASEGT, per germline. CDR3 nucleotide sequence: TGTGCCAGCACAGGGGCAGGACAACAGCCCCAGCATTTT. Residues: CASTGAGQQPQHF.

The rearrangement links TRBV28 to TRBJ2-7; weak D call: TRBD2 (6 bases). The ends were cut back, 7 bases at V and 6 bases at J, with 19 bases in the middle. Germline V CDR1 and CDR2: MDHEN, SYDVKM. CDR3 length: 14 amino acids. The CDR3 DNA follows: TGTGCCAGCATCGGGACTCTCACCACCTCCGAGCAGTACTTC. The encoded protein is CASIGTLTTSEQYF.

A few counts support this clonotype. This chain links TRBV29-1 with TRBJ2-3, with D maybe TRBD1 (6 bases). Deletions cut 4 bases from V and 1 base from J, with 18 bases between. The CDR3 runs to 16 residues. The V gene's germline CDR1 is SQVTM and CDR2 ANQGSEA. The CDR3 sequence: CSVAGHRAGGTDTQYF. CDR3 DNA: TGCAGCGTTGCAGGCCACAGGGCAGGAGGCACAGATACGCAGTATTTT.

This clonotype showed up many times. V usage is TRBV29-1 and J usage is TRBJ2-3; D call uncertain. The V end lost 5 bases, the J end lost 2 bases, and 5 bases lay between the germline ends. This CDR3 is built from 11 residues. From germline, CDR1 is SQVTM and CDR2 ANQGSEA. DNA for the CDR3: TGCAGCGTTTCCTTCACAGATACGCAGTATTTT. It translates to CSVSFTDTQYF.

The chain recombines TRBV5-1 with TRBJ1-1, with D unresolved. Deletions cut 4 bases from V and 1 base from J, with 8 bases between. CDR3 length: 13 amino acids. Germline V gene lookup returns CDR1 SGHRS and CDR2 YFSETQ. The CDR3 reads CASSLRWNTEAFF. CDR3 sequence (DNA): TGCGCCAGCAGCCTAAGGTGGAACACTGAAGCTTTCTTT.

This clonotype was recorded many times. This chain uses TRBV29-1 with TRBJ1-5; 7 bases are shared with TRBD1. In germline, CDR1 is SQVTM, CDR2 ANQGSEA. The V gene end was trimmed by 5 bases and the J gene end by 6 bases; junction bases not matched to a gene: 10. The CDR3 loop spans 14 amino acids. The CDR3 nucleotides read TGCAGCGTTACGACAGGGTTTGGTGGTCAGCCCCAGCATTTT. Protein: CSVTTGFGGQPQHF.

In its sample, this clonotype was seen a few times. The V and J genes are TRBV12-3 or TRBV12-4 and TRBJ2-2; 8 positions agree with TRBD1. With 5 bases clipped from V and 4 bases from J, the junction kept 3 bases outside the gene matches. The length of the CDR3 is 14 residues. CDR3 sequence reads: CASSVTGATGELFF. CDR3 in DNA: TGTGCCAGCAGTGTGACAGGGGCCACCGGGGAGCTGTTTTTT.

This clonotype was picked up many times. J is TRBJ2-1 and V is TRBV20-1, with a weak D call TRBD2 (6 bases). Per the germline V gene, CDR1 is DFQATT and CDR2 is SNEGSKA (reference sequence). Between the trimmed V and J ends, which lost 3 bases and 3 bases, there was a span of 6 bases. The length of the CDR3 is 12 residues. The DNA for the CDR3 is TGCAGTGCTAGCGGGAGCTACAATGAGCAGTTCTTC. Amino acids: CSASGSYNEQFF.

Concerning this clonotype: The junction does not match germline at one end; this may be a read error. The CDR3 reads CASTGPSSGTNVLTF. The CDR3 DNA reads as TGCGCCAGCACCGGACCGAGCTCTGGGACCAACGTCCTGACTTTC. This sequence joins TRBV5-1 and TRBJ2-6, with D unclear. Germline V gives CDR1 SGHRS, CDR2 YFSETQ. The CDR3 is 15 residues long.

This chain uses TRBV12-3 or TRBV12-4 with TRBJ2-3, with 10 nucleotides matching TRBD2. The V gene end was trimmed by 6 bases and the J gene end by 2 bases; junction bases not matched to a gene: 5. The CDR3 consists of 15 residues. The CDR3 region is CASSRTSGYTDTQYF. The DNA of the CDR3 is TGTGCCAGCAGCCGGACTAGCGGCTACACAGATACGCAGTATTTT.

This clonotype was recorded a few times. This sequence joins TRBV6-2 or TRBV6-3 and TRBJ2-1, with D possibly matching TRBD2 (6 bases). V lost 8 bases, J lost 4 bases, and 12 bases lay in between. The CDR3 covers 13 residues. The germline gives CDR1 MNHEY, CDR2 SVGEGT. The DNA for the CDR3 is TGTGCCAGCTGTTTAGGGACTTACAATGAGCAGTTCTTC. As protein: CASCLGTYNEQFF.

Ten or more counts support this clonotype. The chain couples TRBV5-1 to TRBJ2-1, with TRBD1 matching over 10 bases. CDR3 size: 16 residues. Germline trimming cut 4 bases from V and 4 bases from J; bases unmatched to any gene: 8. CDR1 is SGHRS and CDR2 is YFSETQ in the germline V gene. CDR3 region: CASSAEDRGFYNEQFF. The CDR3 nucleotides read TGCGCCAGCAGCGCCGAGGACAGGGGGTTTTACAATGAGCAGTTCTTC.

The table lists this clonotype with many counts. This rearrangement joins TRBV27 to TRBJ2-7; the D call may be TRBD1 or TRBD2 (5 bases each). The V end lost 7 bases, the J end lost 3 bases, and 16 bases lay between the germline ends. Per the germline V gene, CDR1 is MNHEY and CDR2 is SMNVEV (reference sequence). The CDR3 runs 14 residues. In nucleotides, the CDR3 is TGTGCCAGCAAAACCGGGACGATGAACTACGAGCAGTACTTC. It is translated as CASKTGTMNYEQYF.